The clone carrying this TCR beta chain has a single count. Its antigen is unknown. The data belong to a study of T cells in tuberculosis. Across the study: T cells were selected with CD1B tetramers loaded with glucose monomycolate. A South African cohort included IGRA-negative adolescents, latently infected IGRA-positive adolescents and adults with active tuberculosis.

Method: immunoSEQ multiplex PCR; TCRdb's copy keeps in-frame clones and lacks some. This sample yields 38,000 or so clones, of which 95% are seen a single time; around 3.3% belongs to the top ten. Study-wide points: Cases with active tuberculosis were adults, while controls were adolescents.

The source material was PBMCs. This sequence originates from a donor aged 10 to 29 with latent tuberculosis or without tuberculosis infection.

The CDR3 protein is CASSLRDREQYF. For the CDR3, the DNA is TGCGCCAGCAGCTTACGGGACAGGGAGCAGTACTTC. The V and J genes are TRBV5-1 and TRBJ2-7; TRBD1 matches 8 bases. The CDR3 runs 12 residues. Trimming took 2 bases from V and 7 from J; bases not matched to a gene: 2. The V gene's germline CDR1 is SGHRS and CDR2 YFSETQ. Supplemented by reference TRBV5-1 and TRBJ2-7, the full variable domain reads KAGVTQTPRYLIKTRGQQVTLSCSPISGHRSVSWYQQTPGQGLQFLFEYFSETQRNKGNFPGRFSGRQFSNSRSEMNVSTLELGDSALYLCASSLRDREQYFGPGTRLTVT.